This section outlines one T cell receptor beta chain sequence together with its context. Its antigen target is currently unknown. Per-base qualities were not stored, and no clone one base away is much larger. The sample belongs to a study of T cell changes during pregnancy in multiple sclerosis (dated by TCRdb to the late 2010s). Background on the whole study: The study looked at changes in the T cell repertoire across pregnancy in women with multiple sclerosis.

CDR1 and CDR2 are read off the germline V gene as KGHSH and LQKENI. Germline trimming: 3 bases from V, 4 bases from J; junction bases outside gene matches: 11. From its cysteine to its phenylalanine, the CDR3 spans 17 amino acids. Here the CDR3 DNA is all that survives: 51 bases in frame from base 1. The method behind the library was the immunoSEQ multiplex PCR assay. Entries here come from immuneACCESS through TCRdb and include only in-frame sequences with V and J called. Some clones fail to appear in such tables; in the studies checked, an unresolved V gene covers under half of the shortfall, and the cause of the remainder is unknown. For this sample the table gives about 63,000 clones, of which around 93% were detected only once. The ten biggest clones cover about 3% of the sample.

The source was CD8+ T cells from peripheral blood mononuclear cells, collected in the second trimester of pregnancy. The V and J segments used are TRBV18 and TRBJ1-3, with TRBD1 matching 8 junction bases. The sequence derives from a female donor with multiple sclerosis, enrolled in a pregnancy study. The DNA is TGTGCCAGCTCACCTCTTAAGGACAGGGCGTGGGGAAACACCATATATTTT. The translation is CASSPLKDRAWGNTIYF.